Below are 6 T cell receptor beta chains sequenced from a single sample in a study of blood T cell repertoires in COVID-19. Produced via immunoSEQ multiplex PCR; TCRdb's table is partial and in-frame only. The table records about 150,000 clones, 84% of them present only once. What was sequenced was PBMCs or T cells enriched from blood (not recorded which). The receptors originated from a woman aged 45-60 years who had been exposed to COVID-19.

This CDR3 reads CASSLGGGGHYGYTF. The CDR3 coding sequence is TGTGCCAGCAGCTTAGGCGGAGGGGGCCACTATGGCTACACCTTC. This chain connects TRBV7-9 to TRBJ1-2; TRBD1 matches at 7 bases. V lost 1 base, J lost 3 bases, and 5 bases stayed unmatched. The CDR3 runs 15 residues. In germline, CDR1 is SEHNR, CDR2 FQNEAQ (reference sequence).

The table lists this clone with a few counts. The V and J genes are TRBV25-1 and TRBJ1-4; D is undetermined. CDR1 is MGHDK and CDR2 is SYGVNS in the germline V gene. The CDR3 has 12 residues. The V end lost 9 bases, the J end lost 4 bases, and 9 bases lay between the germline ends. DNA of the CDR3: TGTGCCAGGTGGAGCAGTAATGAAAAACTGTTTTTT. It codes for CARWSSNEKLFF.

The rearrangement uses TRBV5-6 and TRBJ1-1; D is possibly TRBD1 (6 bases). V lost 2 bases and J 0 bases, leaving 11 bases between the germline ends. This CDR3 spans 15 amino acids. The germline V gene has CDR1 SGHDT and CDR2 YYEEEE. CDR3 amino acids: CASSLPQGMNTEAFF. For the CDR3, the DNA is TGTGCCAGCAGCTTACCTCAGGGGATGAACACTGAAGCTTTCTTT.

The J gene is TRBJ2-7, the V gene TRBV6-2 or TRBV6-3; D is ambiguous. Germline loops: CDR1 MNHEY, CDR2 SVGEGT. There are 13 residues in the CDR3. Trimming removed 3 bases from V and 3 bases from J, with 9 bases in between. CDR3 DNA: TGTGCCAGCAGTTATGTCGTAGACTACGAGCAGTACTTC. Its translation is CASSYVVDYEQYF.

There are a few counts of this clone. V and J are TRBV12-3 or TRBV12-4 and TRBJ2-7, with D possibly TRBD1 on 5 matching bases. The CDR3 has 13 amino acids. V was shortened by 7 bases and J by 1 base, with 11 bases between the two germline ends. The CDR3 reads CASTKQASYEQYF. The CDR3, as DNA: TGTGCCAGCACGAAACAGGCTTCCTACGAGCAGTACTTC.

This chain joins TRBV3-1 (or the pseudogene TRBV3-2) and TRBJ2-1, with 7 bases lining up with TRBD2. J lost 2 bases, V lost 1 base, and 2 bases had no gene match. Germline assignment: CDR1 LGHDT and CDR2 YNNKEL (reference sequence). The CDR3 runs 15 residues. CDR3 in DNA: TGTGCCAGCAGCCAAGCGGGAGGACCCTACAATGAGCAGTTCTTC. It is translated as CASSQAGGPYNEQFF.